These 3 T cell receptor beta chains came from one sample sequenced in a study of blood T cell repertoires in COVID-19. The data were produced by immunoSEQ multiplex PCR, yet TCRdb's version contains in-frame clones alone and is incomplete. Seen here are 200,000 to 250,000 clones, 85% observed once, and the top ten hold under 2.5%. Sequencing was performed on peripheral blood. These receptors were collected from a woman in her seventies with COVID-19, enrolled during active disease.

This chain joins TRBV6-4 and TRBJ1-2; TRBD1 matches 8 bases. Germline V lookup: CDR1 MRHNA, CDR2 SNTAGT. The CDR3 contains 14 residues. J lost 7 bases, V lost 4 bases, and 8 bases had no gene match. DNA of the CDR3: TGTGCCAGCAGTGCCACAGGGACAGGCGTTGGCTACACCTTC. Translating gives CASSATGTGVGYTF.

This clone was seen ten or more times. The CDR3 DNA reads TGTGCCAGCAGCCCTGTTAGCGGGAGCTCCTACAATGAGCAGTTCTTC. Translating it yields CASSPVSGSSYNEQFF. This chain links TRBV7-6 with TRBJ2-1; the match to TRBD2 covers 9 bases. The CDR3 sequence is 16 residues long. Germline V gene lookup returns CDR1 SGHVS and CDR2 FNYEAQ. With 5 bases clipped from V and 0 bases from J, the junction kept 5 bases outside the gene matches.

The J gene is TRBJ1-4, the V gene TRBV7-2; D uncertain. The CDR3 extends over 15 amino acids. Trimming removed 2 bases at V and 5 bases at J, with 12 bases between. Germline V lookup: CDR1 SGHTA, CDR2 FQGNSA. Here the CDR3 DNA reads TGTGCCAGCAGCTTACGATCCGGGAGGAATGAAAAACTGTTTTTT. Its protein is CASSLRSGRNEKLFF.